A single sample gave rise to the 26 T cell receptor beta chains below, sequenced in a study of blood T cell repertoires in COVID-19. Sequenced by immunoSEQ multiplex PCR; TCRdb stores in-frame clones only, minus some. Here the sample spans under 200,000 clones, under 95% being singletons. Material for sequencing was peripheral blood. Receptors originate from a man between 18 and 29 years old with COVID-19, enrolled during active disease.

The V call is TRBV28, the J call TRBJ2-7; D may be TRBD2 (5 bases). V lost 5 bases to trimming and J lost 6 bases, with 17 bases between them. This CDR3 comprises 14 residues. The germline V gene encodes CDR1 MDHEN and CDR2 SYDVKM. The CDR3 DNA reads TGTGCCAGCAGTCCCCGGGAAGGAATCTTCGAGCAGTACTTC. This codes for CASSPREGIFEQYF.

The chain joins TRBV3-1 (or the pseudogene TRBV3-2) to TRBJ2-7, with 7 bases lining up with TRBD1. There are 16 residues in the CDR3. After removal of 3 bases from V and 1 base from J, the junction contained 9 bases not matched to a gene. CDR1 and CDR2 from the germline V gene are LGHDT and YNNKEL (reference sequence). For the CDR3, the DNA is TGTGCCAGCAGCCAGGACCCGACAGGGCGGTCCTACGAGCAGTACTTC. Protein: CASSQDPTGRSYEQYF.

The rearrangement links TRBV6-5 to TRBJ2-5; D might be TRBD1 (6 bases). Germline V CDR1 and CDR2: MNHEY, SVGAGI. The CDR3 is made up of 15 amino acids. The germline V and J ends were trimmed by 5 bases and 4 bases, with 17 bases remaining between them. CDR3 DNA: TGTGCCAGCAGTATCGACAGGTGGGCCCGAGAGACCCAGTACTTC. Protein sequence: CASSIDRWARETQYF.

V and J are TRBV13 and TRBJ2-6, with D possibly matching TRBD2 (7 bases). In germline, CDR1 is PRHDT, CDR2 FYEKMQ (reference sequence). Trimming shortened V by 2 bases and J by 0 bases, and 14 bases separated the two germline ends. The CDR3 sequence is 18 residues long. The CDR3 spells CASSLTGRVISGANVLTF. DNA for the CDR3: TGTGCCAGCAGCTTAACAGGGAGGGTCATCTCTGGGGCCAACGTCCTGACTTTC. The variable domain in full, completed from reference TRBV13 and TRBJ2-6, reads AAGVIQSPRHLIKEKRETATLKCYPIPRHDTVYWYQQGPGQDPQFLISFYEKMQSDKGSIPDRFSAQQFSDYHSELNMSSLELGDSALYFCASSLTGRVISGANVLTFGAGSRLTVL.

The rearrangement joins TRBV6-5 to TRBJ1-6, with 7 bases fitting TRBD1. The CDR3 consists of 14 residues. Looked up from germline, CDR1 is MNHEY and CDR2 is SVGAGI. V lost 6 bases and J lost 7; bases outside the gene matches: 6. CDR3 amino acids: CASSKGAGNSPLHF. In DNA, the CDR3 is TGTGCCAGCAGCAAGGGGGCGGGAAATTCACCCCTCCACTTT.

To note about this clone: At one end, the junction sequence differs from germline, possibly due to a read error. V is TRBV28 and J is TRBJ1-4; D is perhaps TRBD1 (6 bases). The CDR3 sequence is 15 residues long. Looked up from germline, CDR1 is MDHEN and CDR2 is SYDVKM. CDR3 region: CASSLWAGVGEKLLF. CDR3 coding DNA: TGTGCCAGCAGTTTATGGGCAGGGGTAGGTGAAAAACTGCTTTTT.

This sequence joins TRBV28 and TRBJ1-3; tentatively, D is TRBD1 (6 bases). From germline, CDR1 is MDHEN and CDR2 SYDVKM. This CDR3 contains 16 residues. V was pared by 2 bases and J by 0 bases, with 11 bases between. CDR3 protein: CASSLLNRVSGNTIYF. The CDR3 coding sequence is TGTGCCAGCAGTTTACTTAACAGGGTCTCTGGAAACACCATATATTTT.

DNA of the CDR3: TGTGCCTGGAGTGTACCGCCAGGGGCCTCCTACGAGCAGTACTTC. It specifies CAWSVPPGASYEQYF. V gene TRBV30 combines with J gene TRBJ2-7; D possibly corresponds to TRBD1 (6 bases). V shed 0 bases and J shed 0 bases, with 12 bases lying between them. This CDR3 region has 15 residues. Germline V gene data show CDR1 as GTSNPN and CDR2 as SVGIG (reference sequence).

The chain is built from TRBV7-8 and TRBJ1-2; D is undetermined. This CDR3 region has 13 residues. V gave up 4 bases and J gave up 1 base, with 7 bases separating them. Germline V gene lookup returns CDR1 SGHVS and CDR2 FQNEAQ. The DNA for the CDR3 is TGTGCCAGCAGCTCCACAGTTAACTATGGCTACACCTTC. Encoded protein: CASSSTVNYGYTF.

This clone was seen more than once but under ten times. The gene calls are TRBV14 and TRBJ1-2; 7 bases map to TRBD1. The CDR3 has 13 amino acids. Germline-derived CDR1 and CDR2 are SGHDN and FVKESK. Unmatched junction bases numbered 4, after V lost 6 bases and J lost 3 bases. The CDR3 nucleotides read TGTGCCAGCAGTCCACAGGGGTACTATGGCTACACCTTC. Translated: CASSPQGYYGYTF.

The rearrangement uses TRBV5-4 and TRBJ2-7; D gene ambiguous. Trimming cost V 1 base and J 0 bases, with 8 bases left between them. This CDR3 contains 14 residues. Germline V CDR1 and CDR2: SGHNT, YYREEE (reference sequence). CDR3 region: CASSLFLSSYEQYF. The DNA for the CDR3 is TGTGCCAGCAGCTTGTTTCTGAGCTCCTACGAGCAGTACTTC.

The gene calls are TRBV2 and TRBJ2-5; tentative D call: TRBD1 (6 bases). The ends were cut back, 7 bases at V and 0 bases at J, with 18 bases in the middle. The CDR3 is 16 amino acids. Germline CDR1 reads SNHLY; CDR2 reads FYNNEI. CDR3 nucleotide sequence: TGTGCCAGCACTATTCGGGGACAAACGTACCAAGAGACCCAGTACTTC. It is translated as CASTIRGQTYQETQYF.

The J gene is TRBJ2-1, the V gene TRBV7-8; D gene ambiguous. The V and J ends lost 2 bases and 4 bases respectively, with 12 bases between them. Germline CDR1 is SGHVS and CDR2 is FQNEAQ. The CDR3 extends over 15 amino acids. This chain's CDR3 is CASSLSRWVYNEQFF. CDR3 coding DNA: TGTGCCAGCAGCTTATCGAGGTGGGTTTACAATGAGCAGTTCTTC.

The chain employs TRBV5-1 and TRBJ2-7; TRBD2 matches at 16 bases. CDR3 length: 16 residues. V lost 4 bases, J lost 3 bases, and 4 bases stayed unmatched. Germline CDR1 SGHRS, CDR2 YFSETQ. This CDR3 reads CASSEGTSGRVYEQYF. In DNA, the CDR3 is TGCGCCAGCAGCGAGGGGACTAGCGGGAGGGTCTACGAGCAGTACTTC.

The chain employs TRBV13 and TRBJ2-7, with TRBD2 matching 10 bases. Losses at the gene ends were 6 bases for V and 1 base for J; bases not matched to a gene: 3. Germline V CDR1 and CDR2: PRHDT, FYEKMQ (reference sequence). The length of the CDR3 is 14 residues. The CDR3 nucleotides read TGTGCCAGCAGGATAGCGGGAGGTTCCTACGAGCAGTACTTC. Its protein is CASRIAGGSYEQYF.

The chain recombines TRBV7-2 with TRBJ2-5, with TRBD2 matching 14 bases. Losses at the gene ends were 6 bases for V and 5 bases for J; bases not matched to a gene: 14. CDR1 and CDR2 from the germline V gene are SGHTA and FQGNSA. CDR3 length: 18 amino acids. The CDR3 DNA reads as TGTGCCAGCAGACTAGGACTAGCGGGAGGCGGGCGGGGCGAGACCCAGTACTTC. It is translated as CASRLGLAGGGRGETQYF.

The genes are TRBV4-3 and TRBJ1-2, with a weak D call TRBD1 (5 bases). The V gene's germline CDR1 is LGHNA and CDR2 YSLEER. CDR3 length: 13 amino acids. With 1 base removed from V and 4 bases from J, the gap between germline ends came to 7 bases. The DNA for the CDR3 is TGCGCCAGCAGCCAAGGGGGGGTCTATGGCTACACCTTC. This translates into CASSQGGVYGYTF.

The rearrangement joins TRBV2 to TRBJ1-3, with no clear D. The germline gives CDR1 SNHLY, CDR2 FYNNEI. The CDR3 covers 13 residues. Trimming stripped 11 bases from V and 6 bases from J, with 17 bases between. CDR3 sequence reads: CAQEGDSINTIYF. As DNA, the CDR3 is TGTGCCCAGGAGGGCGATAGTATAAACACCATATATTTT.

This clone was seen once. The gene calls are TRBV3-1 (or the pseudogene TRBV3-2) and TRBJ2-7; D ambiguous. The CDR3 runs to 14 residues. Germline CDR1 is LGHDT and CDR2 is YNNKEL (reference sequence). Trimming shortened V by 1 base and J by 3 bases, and 10 bases separated the two germline ends. The CDR3 DNA sequence: TGTGCCAGCAGCCAAGGGTTCGGTCTCTACGAGCAGTACTTC. This sequence encodes CASSQGFGLYEQYF.

This clone was counted once. The rearrangement joins TRBV3-1 (or the pseudogene TRBV3-2) to TRBJ1-2; possible D gene TRBD1, 5 bases. CDR3 length equals 14 residues. Germline CDR1 LGHDT, CDR2 YNNKEL (reference sequence). Trimming removed 1 base at V and 7 bases at J, with 13 bases between. The CDR3 spells CASSQVAQGFGYTF. Written as DNA, the CDR3 is TGTGCCAGCAGCCAAGTGGCCCAGGGCTTTGGCTACACCTTC.

The chain couples TRBV11-2 to TRBJ2-1; a weak D match, TRBD2 (6 bases). The CDR3 contains 16 residues. V was pared by 5 bases and J by 6 bases, with 20 bases between. From germline, CDR1 is SGHAT and CDR2 FQNNGV. The CDR3 region is CASSPEPGGPRNEQFF. In DNA form, the CDR3 reads TGTGCCAGCAGCCCAGAACCCGGAGGGCCCCGCAATGAGCAGTTCTTC. The full variable domain, completed using reference TRBV11-2 and TRBJ2-1, is EAGVAQSPRYKIIEKRQSVAFWCNPISGHATLYWYQQILGQGPKLLIQFQNNGVVDDSQLPKDRFSAERLKGVDSTLKIQPAKLEDSAVYLCASSPEPGGPRNEQFFGPGTRLTVL.

This chain uses TRBV5-6 with TRBJ2-7; TRBD1 aligns across 7 bases. The CDR3 covers 13 residues. The V gene's germline CDR1 is SGHDT and CDR2 YYEEEE. V lost 4 bases, J lost 4 bases, and 5 bases stayed unmatched. The CDR3 reads CASSQGQLYEQYF. The CDR3 DNA is TGTGCCAGCAGCCAGGGACAGCTATACGAGCAGTACTTC.

This chain joins TRBV28 and TRBJ1-4; possible D gene TRBD1, 5 bases. V lost 5 bases and J 8 bases, leaving 12 bases between the germline ends. Germline-derived CDR1 and CDR2 are MDHEN and SYDVKM. CDR3 size: 13 residues. CDR3 in DNA: TGTGCCAGCAGTCCCGCTCAGGGAGAAAAACTGTTTTTT. It translates to CASSPAQGEKLFF. The full variable domain, completed using reference TRBV28 and TRBJ1-4, is DVKVTQSSRYLVKRTGEKVFLECVQDMDHENMFWYRQDPGLGLRLIYFSYDVKMKEKGDIPEGYSVSREKKERFSLILESASTNQTSMYLCASSPAQGEKLFFGSGTQLSVL.

This chain links TRBV25-1 with TRBJ1-3; a possible D gene is TRBD1 (6 bases). Trimming left V 5 bases short and J 4 bases short, with 12 bases between. The CDR3 sequence is 14 residues long. In germline, CDR1 is MGHDK, CDR2 SYGVNS. CDR3 amino acids: CASSSQGSGNTIYF. The DNA of the CDR3 is TGTGCCAGCAGTAGTCAGGGGTCCGGAAACACCATATATTTT.

The chain links TRBV3-1 (or the pseudogene TRBV3-2) to TRBJ1-5; D uncertain. V gave up 5 bases and J gave up 6 bases, with 8 bases separating them. Germline assignment: CDR1 LGHDT and CDR2 YNNKEL (reference sequence). This CDR3 has 12 residues. The CDR3 reads CASSYQSQPQHF. The CDR3 nucleotides read TGTGCCAGCAGCTATCAGTCTCAGCCCCAGCATTTT.

Concerning this clone itself: Relative to the germline gene, one junction end is altered; a read error may explain this. The chain recombines TRBV19 with TRBJ1-4; D unclear. The CDR3 totals 15 residues. CDR1 and CDR2 from the germline V gene are LNHDA and SQIVND (reference sequence). DNA of the CDR3: TGTGCCAGTAGTCGCCCCGCGGGGTCCCATGAAAAACTGCTTTTT. Residues: CASSRPAGSHEKLLF.